The 20 T cell receptor beta chains below were found in one sample sequenced in a study of shared clonotypes between healthy human individuals. Produced via immunoSEQ multiplex PCR; TCRdb's table is partial and in-frame only. The sample lists about a million clones, approximately 77% occurring once. Sequenced sample: memory CD4+ T cells from PBMCs. Documented subset: CD45RA-negative fraction. The receptors derive from a man younger than 30 in good health. Some clones in this sample may be carry-over from other donors' samples.

Details on this clone: Distinct nucleotide sequences in the sample also encode this CDR3. The chain uses TRBV20-1 and TRBJ2-1; D is unclear. V shed 6 bases and J shed 7 bases, with 7 bases lying between them. Germline V lookup: CDR1 DFQATT, CDR2 SNEGSKA (reference sequence). This CDR3 spans 10 amino acids. The CDR3 DNA reads TGCAGTGCCCTAGGAAATGAGCAGTTCTTC. As protein: CSALGNEQFF.

CDR3 region: CASSPTGEMNTEAFF. CDR3 DNA: TGTGCCAGCAGCCCAACCGGGGAGATGAACACTGAAGCTTTCTTT. This rearrangement joins TRBV5-4 to TRBJ1-1; D is unclear. V lost 4 bases to trimming and J lost 0 bases, with 13 bases between them. This CDR3 is 15 amino acids long. The germline CDR1 and CDR2 sequences are SGHNT and YYREEE (reference sequence).

This clone was counted a single time. The chain employs TRBV10-3 and TRBJ2-7, with 10 bases that match TRBD1. The CDR3 runs to 14 residues. V gave up 5 bases and J gave up 5 bases; unmatched junction bases: 6. Germline V CDR1 and CDR2: ENHRY, SYGVKD. As DNA, the CDR3 is TGTGCCATCAGTTTCCGGGACAGGGGTCACGAGCAGTACTTC. This gives the protein CAISFRDRGHEQYF.

The chain carries TRBV6-5 and TRBJ1-2; D remains ambiguous. CDR3 size: 16 residues. V was pared by 1 base and J by 8 bases, with 20 bases between. From germline, CDR1 is MNHEY and CDR2 SVGAGI. The CDR3, as DNA: TGTGCCAGCAGTTACTTTATGGGTTCGCGGGAGGCAGGCTACACCTTC. Protein sequence: CASSYFMGSREAGYTF.

The chain has TRBV5-4 and TRBJ2-1; TRBD2 aligns across 10 bases. Trimming removed 2 bases from V and 4 bases from J; junction bases left unmatched: 6. This CDR3 spans 16 amino acids. Germline V CDR1 and CDR2: SGHNT, YYREEE (reference sequence). The CDR3 loop reads CASSFRTSGGYNEQFF. CDR3 bases: TGTGCCAGCAGCTTCCGGACTAGCGGAGGATACAATGAGCAGTTCTTC.

The rearrangement joins TRBV5-1 to TRBJ2-3; 10 bases line up with TRBD2. V trimming: 7 bases; J trimming: 4 bases; junction bases outside the gene matches: 9. The CDR3 contains 15 residues. Per the germline V gene, CDR1 is SGHRS and CDR2 is YFSETQ. DNA of the CDR3: TGCGCCAGCGCGCTAGCGGGGGTTGGGGCAGATACGCAGTATTTT. Its translation: CASALAGVGADTQYF.

In its sample, this clone was seen a few times. This chain links TRBV11-2 with TRBJ2-1; TRBD2 matches at 11 bases. There are 15 residues in the CDR3. Germline loops: CDR1 SGHAT, CDR2 FQNNGV. V lost 3 bases, J lost 8 bases, and 6 bases stayed unmatched. The CDR3 region is CASSFTSGSIDEQFF. CDR3 DNA sequence: TGTGCCAGCAGCTTTACTAGCGGGAGTATCGATGAGCAGTTCTTC.

V gene TRBV5-1 combines with J gene TRBJ2-5; D is uncertain. Trimming stripped 4 bases from V and 5 bases from J, with 18 bases between. The CDR3 is 15 residues long. CDR1 and CDR2 (germline): SGHRS, YFSETQ. In DNA, the CDR3 is TGCGCCAGCAGCCAAGGTGATGGTGTAGGGGAGACCCAGTACTTC. This encodes CASSQGDGVGETQYF. The full variable domain, in which reference TRBV5-1 and TRBJ2-5 provide the parts outside the CDR3, is KAGVTQTPRYLIKTRGQQVTLSCSPISGHRSVSWYQQTPGQGLQFLFEYFSETQRNKGNFPGRFSGRQFSNSRSEMNVSTLELGDSALYLCASSQGDGVGETQYFGPGTRLLVL.

The chain carries TRBV27 and TRBJ2-7, with unresolved D. There are 14 residues in the CDR3. Looked up from germline, CDR1 is MNHEY and CDR2 is SMNVEV (reference sequence). Deletions cut 3 bases from V and 0 bases from J, with 9 bases between. CDR3: CASSFLGPSYEQYF. The CDR3 DNA reads as TGTGCCAGCAGTTTTCTTGGGCCCTCCTACGAGCAGTACTTC.

This chain links TRBV5-1 with TRBJ2-1, with D maybe TRBD2 (7 bases). Trimming pared 4 bases from V and 4 bases from J, leaving 15 bases between. CDR1 and CDR2 from the germline V gene are SGHRS and YFSETQ. The CDR3 has 15 amino acids. CDR3 protein: CASSRGATGYNEQFF. Written as DNA, the CDR3 is TGCGCCAGCAGCCGGGGGGCTACAGGGTACAATGAGCAGTTCTTC.

This sequence joins TRBV7-6 and TRBJ1-3, with D perhaps TRBD1 (5 bases). In germline, CDR1 is SGHVS, CDR2 FNYEAQ. The CDR3 is 18 residues long. V was cut by 0 bases and J by 1 base, with 16 bases left in between. Here the CDR3 DNA reads TGTGCCAGCAGCTTAGCGGGTGACAGTAGGGATTCTGGAAACACCATATATTTT. This sequence encodes CASSLAGDSRDSGNTIYF.

The V and J genes are TRBV18 and TRBJ1-2, with TRBD1 as a possible D gene (6 bases). The germline gives CDR1 KGHSH, CDR2 LQKENI. The CDR3 is made up of 14 amino acids. Trimming pared 4 bases from V and 2 bases from J, leaving 11 bases between. In DNA form, the CDR3 reads TGTGCCAGCTCACGAGATACAGGGAACTATGGCTACACCTTC. This translates into CASSRDTGNYGYTF.

The V and J genes are TRBV2 and TRBJ2-2; D may be TRBD1 or TRBD2 (6 bases each). V lost 4 bases to trimming and J lost 7 bases, with 10 bases between them. Germline CDR1 reads SNHLY; CDR2 reads FYNNEI. The length of the CDR3 is 13 residues. The CDR3 reads CASSVGGSGELFF. Written as DNA, the CDR3 is TGTGCCAGCAGTGTGGGGGGCAGCGGGGAGCTGTTTTTT. The whole variable domain, remainder taken from reference TRBV2 and TRBJ2-2, is EPEVTQTPSHQVTQMGQEVILRCVPISNHLYFYWYRQILGQKVEFLVSFYNNEISEKSEIFDDQFSVERPDGSNFTLKIRSTKLEDSAMYFCASSVGGSGELFFGEGSRLTVL.

This chain uses TRBV5-1 with TRBJ1-2; D remains unclear. The CDR3 length is 13 residues. Trimming removed 4 bases from V and 1 base from J, with 8 bases in between. Germline CDR1 is SGHRS and CDR2 is YFSETQ. DNA of the CDR3: TGCGCCAGCAGCATGGGAATTAACTATGGCTACACCTTC. Amino acid sequence: CASSMGINYGYTF.

For this clone: This sample also contains other DNA sequences that code for the same CDR3. The chain couples TRBV30 to TRBJ2-3; tentative D call: TRBD2 (7 bases). The CDR3 is 14 amino acids. Trimming shortened V by 0 bases and J by 1 base, and 8 bases separated the two germline ends. Per the germline V gene, CDR1 is GTSNPN and CDR2 is SVGIG (reference sequence). CDR3 sequence: CAWSVGGGTDTQYF. CDR3 coding DNA: TGTGCCTGGAGTGTAGGGGGGGGCACAGATACGCAGTATTTT.

As for this clone: A much larger clone sits a single nucleotide away, making a read error possible. This sample also contains other DNA sequences that code for the same CDR3. The chain links TRBV29-1 to TRBJ2-1, with 8 positions matching TRBD2. The germline V gene encodes CDR1 SQVTM and CDR2 ANQGSEA. CDR3 length: 15 amino acids. The V and J ends lost 6 bases and 6 bases, in that order; junction bases with no gene match: 13. CDR3 region: CSVERSGGLINEQFF. In nucleotides, the CDR3 is TGCAGCGTCGAACGATCGGGGGGGCTGATCAATGAGCAGTTCTTC.

The V gene is TRBV21-1, the J gene TRBJ1-2; the tabulated D call, TRBD1, remains unverified against the DNA. TRBV21-1 is deemed a pseudogene. The CDR3 spans 13 residues. Here the CDR3 DNA reads TGTGCCAGCAGCATTGGGGACAGGGGTGGCTACACCTTC. Its translation is CASSIGDRGGYTF.

This chain uses TRBV21-1 with TRBJ2-7. TRBV21-1 is classified as a pseudogene. The CDR3 contains 12 residues. The CDR3 spells CASSKEAYEQYF. The CDR3 DNA reads as TGTGCCAGCAGCAAAGAGGCCTACGAGCAGTACTTC.

The gene calls are TRBV28 and TRBJ2-1; weak D call: TRBD2 (6 bases). The CDR3 spans 16 residues. Germline-derived CDR1 and CDR2 are MDHEN and SYDVKM. V lost 6 bases, J lost 4 bases, and 19 bases lay in between. The DNA of the CDR3 is TGTGCCAGCAGGGGGGGTACGAGGATGAGATACAATGAGCAGTTCTTC. This codes for CASRGGTRMRYNEQFF.

This clone was recorded once. The CDR3 protein is CASSPPTGRTEAFF. The CDR3 DNA sequence: TGTGCCAGCAGTCCACCGACAGGGAGGACTGAAGCTTTCTTT. The rearrangement links TRBV28 to TRBJ1-1, with 7 bases lining up with TRBD1. This CDR3 is built from 14 residues. Germline loops: CDR1 MDHEN, CDR2 SYDVKM. Trimming took 5 bases from V and 5 from J; bases not matched to a gene: 8.